The present entry profiles one TCR beta chain with its context. Antigen unknown. This specimen comes from a study of early T cells in non-severe SARS-CoV-2 infection. Study in general: Chains were unpaired, as sequencing was done on bulk RNA from unsorted whole blood.

The library protocol tagged individual cDNA molecules with unique molecular identifiers. MiXCR, run by TCRdb on the 5' RACE reads, gives a single entry per CDR3 protein. The sample records roughly 72,000 distinct CDR3 sequences, around 12% being singletons. General observations from the study: Comparison of clonotypes with VDJdb favored anti-spike CD8 responses while missing private and CD4 specificities.

CDR1 and CDR2 from the germline V gene are SEHNR and FQNEAQ (reference sequence). The CDR3 is 15 amino acids. The V end lost 5 bases, the J end lost 7 bases, and 15 bases lay between the germline ends. This receptor was identified in an adult who was a healthcare worker with PCR-confirmed SARS-CoV-2 infection or an uninfected control (not recorded which). This chain uses TRBV7-9 with TRBJ1-6; D may be TRBD1 (6 bases). The source was whole blood, collected at baseline. CDR3 nucleotide sequence: TGTGCCAGCAGCCCGGACAGCCTGGGGAATTCACCCCTCCACTTT. Translated: CASSPDSLGNSPLHF.